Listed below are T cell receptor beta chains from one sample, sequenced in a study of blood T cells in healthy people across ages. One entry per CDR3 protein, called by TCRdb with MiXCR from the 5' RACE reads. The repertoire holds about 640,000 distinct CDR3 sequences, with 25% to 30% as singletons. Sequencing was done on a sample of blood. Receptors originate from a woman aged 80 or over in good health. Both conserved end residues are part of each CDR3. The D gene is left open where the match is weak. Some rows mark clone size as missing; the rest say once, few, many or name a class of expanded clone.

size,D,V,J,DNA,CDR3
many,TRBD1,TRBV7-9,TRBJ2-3,TGTGCCAGCAGCTTACGGGACAGGGGAGACACAGATACGCAGTATTTT,CASSLRDRGDTDTQYF
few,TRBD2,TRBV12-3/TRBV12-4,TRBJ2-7,TGTGCCAGCACCGGGGAGGGACTAGCGGGGGGGAAGACCTACAATGAGCAGTACTTC,CASTGEGLAGGKTYNEQYF
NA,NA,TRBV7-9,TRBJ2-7,TGTGCCAGCAGCTTATGGGAACTTACCTCCTACGAGCAGTACTTC,CASSLWELTSYEQYF
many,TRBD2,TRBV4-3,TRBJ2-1,TGCGCCAGCAGCCCTCAGGTGGAGCGGGGGGTGATCAATGAGCAGTTCTTC,CASSPQVERGVINEQFF
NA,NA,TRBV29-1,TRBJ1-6,TGCAGCGTTGGGAAGGGGCAGGGATCACCCCTCCACTTT,CSVGKGQGSPLHF
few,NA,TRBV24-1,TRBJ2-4,TGTGCCACCGGTGAATCGAAGAGGGGCAACATTCAGTACTTC,CATGESKRGNIQYF
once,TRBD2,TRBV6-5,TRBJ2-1,TGTGCCAGCACCAGACTAGCGGGGGACTACAATGAGCAGTTCTTC,CASTRLAGDYNEQFF
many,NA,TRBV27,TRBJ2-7,TGTGCCAGCAGTCCTCTCTCCGGGACCGGGAAGAGCGAGCAGTACTTC,CASSPLSGTGKSEQYF
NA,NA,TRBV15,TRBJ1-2,TGTGCCACCAGCCCCCGGTTTAGGCAGGCTAACCTCGGGGGCTACACCTTC,CATSPRFRQANLGGYTF
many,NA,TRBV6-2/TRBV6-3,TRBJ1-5,TGTGCCAGCAGTGACAGGTTGGGGGCAGATCAGCCCCAGCATTTT,CASSDRLGADQPQHF
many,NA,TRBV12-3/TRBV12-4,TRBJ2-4,TGTGCCAGCAATCACAGGGCCTTAGCCAAAAACATTCAGTACTTC,CASNHRALAKNIQYF
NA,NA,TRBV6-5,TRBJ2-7,TGTGCCAGCAGGGCGGACGGGAACAATGAGCAGTACTTC,CASRADGNNEQYF
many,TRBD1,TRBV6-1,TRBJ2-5,TGTGCCAGCAGGACCACCCCTGACAGGGCGGCGGAGACCCAGTACTTC,CASRTTPDRAAETQYF
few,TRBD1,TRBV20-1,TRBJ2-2,TGCAGTGCTAGAGTATTGGGACAGGGTACGAACACCGGGGAGCTGTTTTTT,CSARVLGQGTNTGELFF
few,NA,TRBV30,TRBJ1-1,TGTGCCTGGAGTGCCCGGACGGACACTGAAGCTTTCTTT,CAWSARTDTEAFF
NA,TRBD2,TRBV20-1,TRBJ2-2,TGCAGTGCTGAAAAAGGACTAGTGGGAACCGGGGAGCTGTTTTTT,CSAEKGLVGTGELFF
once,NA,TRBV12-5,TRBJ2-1,TGTGCTAGTGGGCCTGGTTTTGTAGAAACCCAGTTCTTC,CASGPGFVETQFF
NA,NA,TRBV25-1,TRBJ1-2,TGTGCCAGCAGTGATTCGGGGGGTTGGGGCTACACCTTC,CASSDSGGWGYTF
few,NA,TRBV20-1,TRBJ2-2,TGCAGTGCCTATAGCGTATCTGACACCGGGGAGCTGTTTTTT,CSAYSVSDTGELFF
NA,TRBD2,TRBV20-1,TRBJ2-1,TGCAGTGCTAGAGGACTAGCGGGGGGGATCACTGAGCAGTTCTTC,CSARGLAGGITEQFF
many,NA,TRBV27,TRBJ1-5,TGTGCCAGCAGTTGGGCCTCAGGGAGCAATCAGCCCCAGCATTTT,CASSWASGSNQPQHF
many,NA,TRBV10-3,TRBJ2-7,TGTGCCATCAGTGACCGGACGGTCCTGTCCTACGAGCAGTACTTC,CAISDRTVLSYEQYF
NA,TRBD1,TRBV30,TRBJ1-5,TGTGCCTGGAGTGTACACGGACAGGGAATCAATCAGCCCCAGCATTTT,CAWSVHGQGINQPQHF